This TCR beta chain derives from a study of T-cell memory formation after mild COVID-19. This clonotype showed up many times. TCRdb ran MiXCR on the 5' RACE reads and lists one entry per CDR3 protein. Found here are 85,000 to 120,000 distinct CDR3 sequences, 12% of them singletons; the top ten hold around 26%. CDR1 is SGHTA, CDR2 FQGNSA, per germline. The ends lost 2 bases at V and 6 bases at J; junction bases unmatched: 3. The CDR3 runs 14 residues. V gene TRBV7-2 combines with J gene TRBJ2-1, with TRBD2 matching 8 bases. The sequence was obtained from an adult woman who had mild COVID-19 (a few samples of this study predate the infection). Cell type and time point are not known. Source material: PBMCs or a T cell subset sorted from them (not recorded which). The CDR3 nucleotides read TGTGCCAGCAGCTTATTGCTAGCGGGCAATGAGCAGTTCTTC. Its protein product is CASSLLLAGNEQFF. The full variable domain, with the rest looked up from reference TRBV7-2 and TRBJ2-1, is GAGVSQSPSNKVTEKGKDVELRCDPISGHTALYWYRQSLGQGLEFLIYFQGNSAPDKSGLPSDRFSAERTGGSVSTLTIQRTQQEDSAVYLCASSLLLAGNEQFFGPGTRLTVL.